Following are 11 T cell receptor beta chains from one sample sequenced in a study of T cells in Graves' hyperthyroidism and ophthalmopathy. TCR beta CDR3 regions were amplified from RNA. First-round RT-PCR with HTBI primers amplified the TCR CDR3 region. TCRdb re-derived calls from the multiplex PCR reads in MiXCR, one entry per CDR3 protein. Of 550,000 to 650,000 distinct CDR3 sequences in the sample, over 11% were seen once. Input material: blood. The receptors originated from a woman in her twenties or thirties with Graves' hyperthyroidism that later progressed to Graves' ophthalmopathy.

As for this clonotype: A clone one base away is much larger, so this may be a read error. The V and J genes are TRBV3-1 and TRBJ2-7, with 8 bases lining up with TRBD1. Germline V CDR1 and CDR2: LGHDT, YNNKEL (reference sequence). This CDR3 is 14 amino acids long. CDR3 sequence reads: CTSSQGTGSYEQYF. The CDR3, as DNA: TGTACCAGCAGCCAAGGGACAGGATCCTACGAGCAGTACTTC.

This clonotype was detected many times. This sequence joins TRBV2 and TRBJ2-1; no clear D. Germline CDR1 reads SNHLY; CDR2 reads FYNNEI. The V end lost 4 bases, the J end lost 6 bases, and 4 bases lay between the germline ends. The CDR3 has 11 residues. CDR3: CASSVGNEQFF. The CDR3 region has the DNA TGTGCCAGCAGTGTGGGCAATGAGCAGTTCTTC.

As to this clonotype: Just one base apart from a much larger clone, this may be a read error. The rearrangement joins TRBV12-3 or TRBV12-4 to TRBJ1-4; no clear D gene. This CDR3 has 14 amino acids. CDR3 sequence reads: CAGSPFDTNEKLFF. The DNA of the CDR3 is TGTGCCGGCAGTCCATTCGACACTAATGAAAAACTGTTTTTT.

The sample holds many counts of this clonotype. This chain connects TRBV27 to TRBJ1-5, with D possibly being TRBD1 (6 bases). This CDR3 spans 16 amino acids. Deletions cut 8 bases from V and 3 bases from J, with 20 bases between. Germline lookup yields CDR1 MNHEY and CDR2 SMNVEV (reference sequence). The CDR3 loop reads CASGLGGLLYNQPQHF. The CDR3 DNA sequence: TGTGCCAGCGGCTTAGGGGGGCTTCTCTACAATCAGCCCCAGCATTTT.

The chain joins TRBV29-1 to TRBJ2-6; TRBD1 agrees at 7 bases. This CDR3 is 19 amino acids long. After removal of 6 bases from V and 2 bases from J, the junction contained 19 bases not matched to a gene. Germline loops: CDR1 SQVTM, CDR2 ANQGSEA. CDR3 sequence reads: CSVLVVVGGMLAGANVLTF. The CDR3 coding sequence is TGCAGCGTCCTTGTGGTCGTAGGGGGCATGCTCGCTGGGGCCAACGTCCTGACTTTC.

A note on this clonotype: This may stem from a read error, because a much larger clone lies one nucleotide away. The genes are TRBV30 and TRBJ1-2; no firm D call. With 4 bases removed from V and 6 bases from J, the gap between germline ends came to 15 bases. The germline CDR1 and CDR2 sequences are GTSNPN and SVGIG (reference sequence). The CDR3 contains 13 residues. The CDR3 DNA follows: TGTGCCTGGAATGTAGCCCTCTGGGATGGCTACACCTTC. Its protein is CAWNVALWDGYTF.

This clonotype was picked up many times. This chain joins TRBV30 and TRBJ2-7, with no clear D. The CDR3 is 13 residues long. Trimming removed 3 bases at V and 3 bases at J, with 12 bases between. The V gene's germline CDR1 is GTSNPN and CDR2 SVGIG (reference sequence). For the CDR3, the DNA is TGTGCCTGGAGCCAAAACTCAGGCTACGAGCAGTACTTC. Its translation: CAWSQNSGYEQYF.

The table lists this clonotype with many counts. V is TRBV20-1 and J is TRBJ2-1; D not resolved. V was cut by 7 bases and J by 8 bases, with 9 bases left in between. CDR1 is DFQATT and CDR2 is SNEGSKA in the germline V gene (reference sequence). This CDR3 spans 10 amino acids. The CDR3 region is CSVKIHEQFF. CDR3 bases: TGCAGTGTTAAGATCCATGAGCAGTTCTTC.

V usage is TRBV10-3 and J usage is TRBJ1-4; TRBD1 matches 8 bases. V shed 4 bases and J 12 bases; nucleotides not matched to a gene: 4. The CDR3 spans 12 residues. Germline-derived CDR1 and CDR2 are ENHRY and SYGVKD. The CDR3 nucleotides read TGTGCCATCAGTGGGTCAGGGGGCGAACTGTTTTTT. Encoded protein: CAISGSGGELFF.

This clonotype was recorded many times. The chain couples TRBV12-3 or TRBV12-4 to TRBJ2-1; 11 positions agree with TRBD2. This CDR3 is built from 19 residues. The V gene end was trimmed by 2 bases and the J gene end by 5 bases; junction bases not matched to a gene: 14. The CDR3: CASSLTRNSGRAVDNEQFF. CDR3 sequence (DNA): TGTGCCAGCAGTTTAACTCGTAATAGCGGGAGGGCGGTGGACAATGAGCAGTTCTTC.

This clonotype showed up just a few times. The J gene is TRBJ1-3, the V gene TRBV6-1; D is undetermined. This CDR3 has 12 residues. Germline V lookup: CDR1 MNHNS, CDR2 SASEGT. V lost 9 bases and J 2 bases, leaving 8 bases between the germline ends. The CDR3 sequence is CASYQPGNTIYF. CDR3 nucleotides: TGTGCCAGTTATCAACCTGGAAACACCATATATTTT.